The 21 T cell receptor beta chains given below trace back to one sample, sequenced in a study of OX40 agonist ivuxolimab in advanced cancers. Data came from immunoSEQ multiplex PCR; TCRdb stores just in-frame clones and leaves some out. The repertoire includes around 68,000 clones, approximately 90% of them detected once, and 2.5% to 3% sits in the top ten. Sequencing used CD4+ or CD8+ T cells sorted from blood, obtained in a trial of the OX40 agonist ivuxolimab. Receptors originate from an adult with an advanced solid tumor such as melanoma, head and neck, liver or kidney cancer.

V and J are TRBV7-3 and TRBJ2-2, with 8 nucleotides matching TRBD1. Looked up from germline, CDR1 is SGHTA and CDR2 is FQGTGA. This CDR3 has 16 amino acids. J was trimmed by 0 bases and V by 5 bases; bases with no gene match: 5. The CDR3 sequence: CASSPDRGANTGELFF. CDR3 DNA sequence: TGTGCCAGCAGCCCAGACAGGGGCGCGAACACCGGGGAGCTGTTTTTT. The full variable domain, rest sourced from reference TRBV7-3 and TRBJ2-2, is GAGVSQTPSNKVTEKGKYVELRCDPISGHTALYWYRQSLGQGPEFLIYFQGTGAADDSGLPNDRFFAVRPEGSVSTLKIQRTERGDSAVYLCASSPDRGANTGELFFGEGSRLTVL.

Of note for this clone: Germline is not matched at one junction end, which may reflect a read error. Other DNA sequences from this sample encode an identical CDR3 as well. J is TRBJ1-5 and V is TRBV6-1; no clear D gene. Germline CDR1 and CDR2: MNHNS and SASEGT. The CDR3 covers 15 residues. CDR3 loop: CASRLQLDGNQPQHF. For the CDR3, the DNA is TGTGCCAGCAGATTACAGCTAGATGGAAATCAGCCCCAGCATTTC.

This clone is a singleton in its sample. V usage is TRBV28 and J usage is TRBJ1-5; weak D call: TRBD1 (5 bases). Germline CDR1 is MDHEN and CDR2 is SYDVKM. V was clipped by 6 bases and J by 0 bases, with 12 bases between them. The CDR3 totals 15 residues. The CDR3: CASSAKGYSNQPQHF. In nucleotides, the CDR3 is TGTGCCAGCAGCGCCAAGGGGTATAGCAATCAGCCCCAGCATTTT.

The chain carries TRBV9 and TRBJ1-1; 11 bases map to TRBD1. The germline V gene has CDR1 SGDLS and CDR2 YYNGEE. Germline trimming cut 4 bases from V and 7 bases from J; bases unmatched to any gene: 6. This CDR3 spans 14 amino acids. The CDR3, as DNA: TGTGCCAGCAGCACACGGACAGGGGGCGGTGAAGCTTTCTTT. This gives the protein CASSTRTGGGEAFF. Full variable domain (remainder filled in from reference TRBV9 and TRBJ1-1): DSGVTQTPKHLITATGQRVTLRCSPRSGDLSVYWYQQSLDQGLQFLIQYYNGEERAKGNILERFSAQQFPDLHSELNLSSLELGDSALYFCASSTRTGGGEAFFGQGTRLTVV.

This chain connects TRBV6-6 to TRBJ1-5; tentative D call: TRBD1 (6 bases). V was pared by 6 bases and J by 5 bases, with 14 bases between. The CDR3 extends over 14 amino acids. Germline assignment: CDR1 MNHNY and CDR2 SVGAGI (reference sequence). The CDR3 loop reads CASSPGGGYQPQHF. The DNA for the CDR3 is TGTGCCAGCAGCCCCGGGGGCGGGTATCAGCCCCAGCATTTT.

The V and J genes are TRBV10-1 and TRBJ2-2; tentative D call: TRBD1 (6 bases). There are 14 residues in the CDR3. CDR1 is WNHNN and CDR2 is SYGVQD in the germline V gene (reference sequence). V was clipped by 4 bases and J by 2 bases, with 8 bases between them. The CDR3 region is CASSGGQNTGELFF. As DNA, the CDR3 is TGCGCCAGCAGTGGGGGACAAAACACCGGGGAGCTGTTTTTT.

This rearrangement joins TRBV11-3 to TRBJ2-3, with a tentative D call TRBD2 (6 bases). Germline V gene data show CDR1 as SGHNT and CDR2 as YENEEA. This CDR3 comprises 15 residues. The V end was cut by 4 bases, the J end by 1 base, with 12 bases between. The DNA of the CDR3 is TGTGCCAGCAGCTCTCTGACTAGGGGCACAGATACGCAGTATTTT. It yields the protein CASSSLTRGTDTQYF.

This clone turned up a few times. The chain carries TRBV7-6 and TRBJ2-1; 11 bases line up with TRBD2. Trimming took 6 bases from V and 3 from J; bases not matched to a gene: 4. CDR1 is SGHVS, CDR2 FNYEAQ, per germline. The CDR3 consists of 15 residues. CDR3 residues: CASRSGLADYNEQFF. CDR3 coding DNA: TGTGCCAGCAGGTCGGGACTAGCGGACTACAATGAGCAGTTCTTC.

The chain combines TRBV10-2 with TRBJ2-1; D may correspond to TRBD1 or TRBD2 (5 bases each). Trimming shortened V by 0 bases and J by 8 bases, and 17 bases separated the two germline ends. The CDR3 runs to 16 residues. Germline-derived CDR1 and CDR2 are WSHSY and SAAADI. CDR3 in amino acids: CASSESVGPEGDEQFF. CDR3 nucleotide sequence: TGCGCCAGCAGTGAGTCGGTGGGACCTGAGGGCGATGAGCAGTTCTTC.

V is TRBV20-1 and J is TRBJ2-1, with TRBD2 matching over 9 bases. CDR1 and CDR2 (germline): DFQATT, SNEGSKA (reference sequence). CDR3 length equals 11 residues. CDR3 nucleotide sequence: TGCAGGGGGGAAGCGGGAGGACAGCAGTTCTTC. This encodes CRGEAGGQQFF.

The CDR3 is CASSQFGLAVGADTQYF. DNA for the CDR3: TGTGCCAGCAGTCAGTTCGGACTAGCGGTGGGCGCAGATACGCAGTATTTT. The gene calls are TRBV11-2 and TRBJ2-3, with 10 bases that match TRBD2. The CDR3 sequence is 17 residues long. Germline-derived CDR1 and CDR2 are SGHAT and FQNNGV. The ends lost 6 bases at V and 4 bases at J; junction bases unmatched: 13.

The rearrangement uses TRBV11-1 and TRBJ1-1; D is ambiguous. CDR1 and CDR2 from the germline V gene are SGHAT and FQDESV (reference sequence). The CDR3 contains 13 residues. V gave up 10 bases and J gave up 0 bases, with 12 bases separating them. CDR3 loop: CATTRGMNTEAFF. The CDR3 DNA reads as TGTGCCACCACCCGAGGGATGAACACTGAAGCTTTCTTT.

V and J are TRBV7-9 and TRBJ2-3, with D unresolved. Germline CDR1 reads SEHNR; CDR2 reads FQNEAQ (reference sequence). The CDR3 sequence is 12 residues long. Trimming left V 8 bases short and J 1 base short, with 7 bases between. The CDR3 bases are TGTGCCAGCTTCCAGGGCACAGATACGCAGTATTTT. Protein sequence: CASFQGTDTQYF. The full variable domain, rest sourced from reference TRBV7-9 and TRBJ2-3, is DTGVSQNPRHKITKRGQNVTFRCDPISEHNRLYWYRQTLGQGPEFLTYFQNEAQLEKSRLLSDRFSAERPKGSFSTLEIQRTEQGDSAMYLCASFQGTDTQYFGPGTRLTVL.

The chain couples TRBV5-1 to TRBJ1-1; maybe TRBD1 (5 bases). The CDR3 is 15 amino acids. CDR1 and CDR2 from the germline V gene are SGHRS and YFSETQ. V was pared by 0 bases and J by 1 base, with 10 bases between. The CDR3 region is CASSLEAGRNTEAFF. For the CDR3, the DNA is TGCGCCAGCAGCTTGGAGGCAGGGAGGAACACTGAAGCTTTCTTT. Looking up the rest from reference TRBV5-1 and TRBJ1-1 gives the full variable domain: KAGVTQTPRYLIKTRGQQVTLSCSPISGHRSVSWYQQTPGQGLQFLFEYFSETQRNKGNFPGRFSGRQFSNSRSEMNVSTLELGDSALYLCASSLEAGRNTEAFFGQGTRLTVV.

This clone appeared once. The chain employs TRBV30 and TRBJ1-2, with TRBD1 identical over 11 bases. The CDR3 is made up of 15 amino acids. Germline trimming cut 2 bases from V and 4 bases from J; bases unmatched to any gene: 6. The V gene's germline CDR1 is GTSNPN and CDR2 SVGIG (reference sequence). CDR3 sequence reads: CAWSLTGTGGYGYTF. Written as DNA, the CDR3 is TGTGCCTGGAGTCTGACCGGGACAGGGGGCTATGGCTACACCTTC.

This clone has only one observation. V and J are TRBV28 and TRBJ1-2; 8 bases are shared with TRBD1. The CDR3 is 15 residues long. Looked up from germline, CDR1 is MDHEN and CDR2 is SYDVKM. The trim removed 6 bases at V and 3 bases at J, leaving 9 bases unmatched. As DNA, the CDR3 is TGTGCCAGCAGACCATCGGACAGGGAGGACTATGGCTACACCTTC. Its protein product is CASRPSDREDYGYTF.

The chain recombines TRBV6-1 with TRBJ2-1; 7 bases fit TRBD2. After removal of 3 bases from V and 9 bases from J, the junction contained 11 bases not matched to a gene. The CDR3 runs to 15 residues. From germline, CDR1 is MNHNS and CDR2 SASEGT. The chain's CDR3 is CASSEGAGERSEQFF. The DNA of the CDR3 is TGTGCCAGCAGTGAGGGCGCGGGAGAAAGGTCTGAGCAGTTCTTC.

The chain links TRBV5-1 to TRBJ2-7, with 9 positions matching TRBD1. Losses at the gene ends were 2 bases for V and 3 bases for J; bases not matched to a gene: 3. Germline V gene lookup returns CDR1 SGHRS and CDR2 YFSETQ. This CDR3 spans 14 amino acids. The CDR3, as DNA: TGCGCCAGCAGCTTTGGGGACAGGGACTACGAGCAGTACTTC. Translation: CASSFGDRDYEQYF.

CDR3: CASRLGQGVGNTIYF. The CDR3 DNA reads as TGTGCCAGCAGACTCGGACAGGGGGTTGGAAACACCATATATTTT. This rearrangement joins TRBV6-1 to TRBJ1-3, with 10 positions matching TRBD1. The germline gives CDR1 MNHNS, CDR2 SASEGT. This CDR3 has 15 residues. Trimming took 6 bases from V and 3 from J; bases not matched to a gene: 5.

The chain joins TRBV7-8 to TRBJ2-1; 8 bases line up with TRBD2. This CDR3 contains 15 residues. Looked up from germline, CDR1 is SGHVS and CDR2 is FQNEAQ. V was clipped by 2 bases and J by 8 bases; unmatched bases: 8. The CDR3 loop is CASSLSGLVMDEQFF. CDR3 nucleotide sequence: TGTGCCAGCAGCTTATCGGGACTAGTGATGGATGAGCAGTTCTTC. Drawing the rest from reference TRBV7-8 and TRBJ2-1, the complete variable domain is GAGVSQSPRYKVAKRGQDVALRCDPISGHVSLFWYQQALGQGPEFLTYFQNEAQLDKSGLPSDRFFAERPEGSVSTLKIQRTQQEDSAVYLCASSLSGLVMDEQFFGPGTRLTVL.

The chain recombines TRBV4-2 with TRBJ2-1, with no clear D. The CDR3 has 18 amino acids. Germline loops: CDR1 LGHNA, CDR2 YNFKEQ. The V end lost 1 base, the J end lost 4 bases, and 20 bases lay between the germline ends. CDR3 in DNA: TGTGCCAGCAGCCAAGTCAGACCTACGGCGGCCGGATACAATGAGCAGTTCTTC. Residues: CASSQVRPTAAGYNEQFF.